The rows below give T cell receptor beta chains drawn from one sample of a study of cytomegalovirus exposure and HLA in healthy donors. Repertoires were generated with immunoSEQ multiplex PCR, while TCRdb's copy carries only in-frame clones and drops some. Here the sample spans roughly 250,000 clones, about 86% being singletons. The sequenced material came from PBMCs. Source of these receptors: a woman younger than 45 in good health and CMV-seropositive. Each CDR3 is given with its conserved first and last residue. Fields, in order: V gene, J gene, D gene, clone size, CDR3 protein, CDR3 DNA. A D gene is named only where the DNA matches it firmly. Rows give clone size only sometimes, using once, few, many, or a class for an expanded clone.

v_gene: TRBV9; j_gene: TRBJ2-1; d_gene: -; abundance: -; CDR3aa: CASSSGDRTVDEQFF; CDR3nt: TGTGCCAGTTCCTCCGGTGACAGGACTGTGGATGAGCAGTTCTTC
v_gene: TRBV5-6; j_gene: TRBJ2-5; d_gene: TRBD2; abundance: -; CDR3aa: CASSFSGSGETQYF; CDR3nt: TGTGCCAGCAGCTTTAGCGGGAGCGGAGAGACCCAGTACTTC
v_gene: TRBV19; j_gene: TRBJ2-7; d_gene: TRBD2; abundance: -; CDR3aa: CASTSGANEQYF; CDR3nt: TGTGCCAGTACCAGCGGGGCCAACGAGCAGTACTTC
v_gene: TRBV7-6; j_gene: TRBJ2-5; d_gene: TRBD1; abundance: once; CDR3aa: CASSSGTGGETQYF; CDR3nt: TGTGCCAGCAGCTCCGGGACAGGGGGGGAGACCCAGTACTTC
v_gene: TRBV7-2; j_gene: TRBJ2-1; d_gene: TRBD2; abundance: -; CDR3aa: CASSISGGRNEQFF; CDR3nt: TGTGCCAGCAGCATCAGCGGGGGCCGCAATGAGCAGTTCTTC
v_gene: TRBV5-4; j_gene: TRBJ2-5; d_gene: TRBD1; abundance: -; CDR3aa: CASSHGTGAKETQYF; CDR3nt: TGTGCCAGCAGCCACGGGACAGGGGCGAAAGAGACCCAGTACTTC
v_gene: TRBV9; j_gene: TRBJ2-1; d_gene: TRBD2; abundance: -; CDR3aa: CASSPGLAGAPSSYNEQFF; CDR3nt: TGTGCCAGCAGCCCTGGACTAGCGGGAGCCCCATCCTCCTACAATGAGCAGTTCTTC
v_gene: TRBV11-2; j_gene: TRBJ2-1; d_gene: -; abundance: -; CDR3aa: CASSLMGARTYNEQFF; CDR3nt: TGTGCCAGCAGCTTGATGGGGGCTAGGACCTACAATGAGCAGTTCTTC
v_gene: TRBV27; j_gene: TRBJ2-7; d_gene: -; abundance: -; CDR3aa: CASSPYDGVEQYF; CDR3nt: TGTGCCAGCAGCCCTTATGACGGGGTCGAGCAGTACTTC
v_gene: TRBV2; j_gene: TRBJ2-3; d_gene: -; abundance: -; CDR3aa: CASSEYGGIITQYF; CDR3nt: TGTGCCAGCAGTGAATATGGCGGGATTATTACGCAGTATTTT
v_gene: TRBV18; j_gene: TRBJ2-5; d_gene: -; abundance: -; CDR3aa: CASSPGWEAAQETQYF; CDR3nt: TGTGCCAGCTCACCGGGGTGGGAGGCCGCTCAAGAGACCCAGTACTTC
v_gene: TRBV5-4; j_gene: TRBJ2-5; d_gene: TRBD2; abundance: -; CDR3aa: CASSLSLAGGKETQYF; CDR3nt: TGTGCCAGCAGCTTGTCTCTAGCGGGAGGGAAAGAGACCCAGTACTTC
v_gene: TRBV9; j_gene: TRBJ2-7; d_gene: TRBD1; abundance: -; CDR3aa: CASSPDREYEQYF; CDR3nt: TGTGCCAGCAGCCCGGACAGGGAGTACGAGCAGTACTTC
v_gene: TRBV14; j_gene: TRBJ2-3; d_gene: -; abundance: -; CDR3aa: CASSQEFRDTQYF; CDR3nt: TGTGCCAGCAGCCAAGAATTCAGGGATACGCAGTATTTT
v_gene: TRBV12-5; j_gene: TRBJ2-3; d_gene: -; abundance: once; CDR3aa: CASGLAQDTQYF; CDR3nt: TGTGCTAGTGGTTTGGCCCAGGATACGCAGTATTTT
v_gene: TRBV25-1; j_gene: TRBJ1-2; d_gene: TRBD1; abundance: few; CDR3aa: CASREGQTYGYTF; CDR3nt: TGTGCCAGCAGGGAGGGACAGACCTATGGCTACACCTTC
v_gene: TRBV2; j_gene: TRBJ1-1; d_gene: -; abundance: -; CDR3aa: CASKGGGRGRTEAFF; CDR3nt: TGTGCCAGCAAAGGCGGTGGCAGGGGTCGCACTGAAGCTTTCTTT
v_gene: TRBV27; j_gene: TRBJ1-5; d_gene: -; abundance: -; CDR3aa: CASSLLASQPQHF; CDR3nt: TGTGCCAGCAGTTTATTGGCCTCTCAGCCCCAGCATTTT
v_gene: TRBV10-2; j_gene: TRBJ2-7; d_gene: TRBD1; abundance: once; CDR3aa: CASRDPDRGGSYEQYF; CDR3nt: TGCGCCAGCAGAGACCCAGACAGGGGGGGCTCCTACGAGCAGTACTTC
v_gene: TRBV6-5; j_gene: TRBJ2-3; d_gene: -; abundance: -; CDR3aa: CASSSSTDTQYF; CDR3nt: TGTGCCAGCAGTTCAAGCACAGATACGCAGTATTTT
v_gene: TRBV2; j_gene: TRBJ2-5; d_gene: -; abundance: -; CDR3aa: CASSETDSQETQYF; CDR3nt: TGTGCCAGCAGTGAAACGGACAGCCAAGAGACCCAGTACTTC
v_gene: TRBV2; j_gene: TRBJ1-4; d_gene: -; abundance: -; CDR3aa: CASSAYRALNEKLFF; CDR3nt: TGTGCCAGCAGTGCCTACAGGGCCTTAAATGAAAAACTGTTTTTT
v_gene: TRBV4-1; j_gene: TRBJ2-7; d_gene: -; abundance: -; CDR3aa: CASSQGLRGRSYEQYF; CDR3nt: TGCGCCAGCAGCCAAGGGCTCAGGGGTAGGTCCTACGAGCAGTACTTC
v_gene: TRBV27; j_gene: TRBJ2-1; d_gene: -; abundance: -; CDR3aa: CASSFVDRSYNEQFF; CDR3nt: TGTGCCAGCAGTTTCGTAGACAGATCCTACAATGAGCAGTTCTTC
v_gene: TRBV19; j_gene: TRBJ2-3; d_gene: TRBD2; abundance: -; CDR3aa: CASKPGRERRGDTQYF; CDR3nt: TGTGCCAGTAAGCCGGGGCGGGAGAGACGAGGAGATACGCAGTATTTT
v_gene: TRBV1; j_gene: TRBJ2-1; d_gene: -; abundance: -; CDR3aa: CTSSQRLTSSNEQFF; CDR3nt: TGCACCAGCAGCCAACGCCTGACTAGCAGCAATGAGCAGTTCTTC
v_gene: TRBV5-1; j_gene: TRBJ1-5; d_gene: -; abundance: -; CDR3aa: CASSLGEGTNQPQHF; CDR3nt: TGCGCCAGCAGCTTGGGGGAGGGGACTAATCAGCCCCAGCATTTT
v_gene: TRBV5-4; j_gene: TRBJ2-7; d_gene: TRBD1; abundance: -; CDR3aa: CASSTGQGFNEQYF; CDR3nt: TGTGCCAGCAGCACCGGACAGGGTTTCAACGAGCAGTACTTC
v_gene: TRBV2; j_gene: TRBJ1-5; d_gene: -; abundance: -; CDR3aa: CASSGGFGNQPQHF; CDR3nt: TGTGCCAGCAGTGGAGGGTTTGGCAATCAGCCCCAGCATTTT
v_gene: TRBV5-4; j_gene: TRBJ1-1; d_gene: -; abundance: -; CDR3aa: CASSFLANTEAFF; CDR3nt: TGTGCCAGCAGTTTCTTAGCGAACACTGAAGCTTTCTTT
v_gene: TRBV7-9; j_gene: TRBJ1-5; d_gene: -; abundance: -; CDR3aa: CASSLQGNQPQHF; CDR3nt: TGTGCCAGCAGCCTACAGGGCAATCAGCCCCAGCATTTT
v_gene: TRBV27; j_gene: TRBJ1-5; d_gene: -; abundance: -; CDR3aa: CASRFEADYQPQHF; CDR3nt: TGTGCCAGCAGGTTTGAGGCGGATTATCAGCCCCAGCATTTT
v_gene: TRBV27; j_gene: TRBJ2-3; d_gene: TRBD2; abundance: -; CDR3aa: CASSLLGLAGTSTDTQYF; CDR3nt: TGTGCCAGCAGTTTATTGGGACTAGCGGGGACTAGCACAGATACGCAGTATTTT
v_gene: TRBV5-1; j_gene: TRBJ2-1; d_gene: TRBD2; abundance: -; CDR3aa: CATRRGAYNEQFF; CDR3nt: TGCGCCACCCGACGGGGGGCCTACAATGAGCAGTTCTTC
v_gene: TRBV10-2; j_gene: TRBJ2-5; d_gene: -; abundance: -; CDR3aa: CASSDLNSGQETQYF; CDR3nt: TGCGCCAGCAGTGACCTCAACTCCGGGCAAGAGACCCAGTACTTC
v_gene: TRBV7-9; j_gene: TRBJ1-5; d_gene: TRBD1; abundance: -; CDR3aa: CASSPTGVGNQPQHF; CDR3nt: TGTGCCAGCAGCCCTACAGGGGTAGGCAATCAGCCCCAGCATTTT
v_gene: TRBV30; j_gene: TRBJ1-1; d_gene: -; abundance: -; CDR3aa: CAWSYDSNTEAFF; CDR3nt: TGTGCCTGGAGTTATGACTCGAACACTGAAGCTTTCTTT
v_gene: TRBV5-1; j_gene: TRBJ2-5; d_gene: -; abundance: -; CDR3aa: CASSPPGQGGGTQYF; CDR3nt: TGCGCCAGCAGCCCACCAGGGCAGGGTGGTGGGACCCAGTACTTC
v_gene: TRBV5-8; j_gene: TRBJ2-3; d_gene: TRBD2; abundance: -; CDR3aa: CASSRGLAGDTDTQYF; CDR3nt: TGTGCCAGCAGCCGAGGACTAGCGGGAGACACAGATACGCAGTATTTT
v_gene: TRBV27; j_gene: TRBJ2-3; d_gene: -; abundance: -; CDR3aa: CASTLSRLSTDTQYF; CDR3nt: TGTGCCAGCACTCTTAGCCGTTTAAGCACAGATACGCAGTATTTT
v_gene: TRBV28; j_gene: TRBJ2-1; d_gene: -; abundance: -; CDR3aa: CASSLVGETYEQFF; CDR3nt: TGTGCCAGCAGTTTAGTGGGAGAAACCTATGAGCAGTTCTTC
v_gene: TRBV14; j_gene: TRBJ1-1; d_gene: -; abundance: -; CDR3aa: CASSPQLTVNEAFF; CDR3nt: TGTGCCAGCAGCCCTCAATTAACTGTGAATGAAGCTTTCTTT
v_gene: TRBV5-1; j_gene: TRBJ2-7; d_gene: TRBD2; abundance: -; CDR3aa: CASSPVGLAGVGEQYF; CDR3nt: TGCGCCAGCAGCCCGGTGGGACTAGCGGGAGTAGGAGAGCAGTACTTC
v_gene: TRBV29-1; j_gene: TRBJ1-2; d_gene: -; abundance: -; CDR3aa: CSVQGSNYGYTF; CDR3nt: TGCAGCGTTCAGGGGTCTAACTATGGCTACACCTTC
v_gene: TRBV30; j_gene: TRBJ2-7; d_gene: TRBD2; abundance: -; CDR3aa: CAWSGVAGLAGGVQYF; CDR3nt: TGTGCCTGGAGTGGGGTAGCGGGACTAGCGGGAGGGGTGCAGTACTTC
v_gene: TRBV6-6; j_gene: TRBJ2-7; d_gene: TRBD2; abundance: -; CDR3aa: CASSPAGTSNEQYF; CDR3nt: TGTGCCAGCAGCCCGGCTGGGACTAGCAACGAGCAGTACTTC
v_gene: TRBV29-1; j_gene: TRBJ1-1; d_gene: -; abundance: -; CDR3aa: CSVAWPGTEAFF; CDR3nt: TGCAGCGTTGCCTGGCCAGGCACTGAAGCTTTCTTT
v_gene: TRBV28; j_gene: TRBJ2-5; d_gene: -; abundance: -; CDR3aa: CASSRDLSQETQYF; CDR3nt: TGTGCCAGCAGTCGGGACTTATCGCAAGAGACCCAGTACTTC
v_gene: TRBV5-4; j_gene: TRBJ2-1; d_gene: TRBD2; abundance: -; CDR3aa: CASIHLRGSGRYAYNEQFF; CDR3nt: TGTGCCAGCATCCATTTGCGGGGTAGCGGGAGGTATGCCTACAATGAGCAGTTCTTC
v_gene: TRBV5-5; j_gene: TRBJ2-7; d_gene: TRBD1; abundance: -; CDR3aa: CASSLWDSGIYEQYF; CDR3nt: TGTGCCAGCAGCTTGTGGGACAGTGGCATCTACGAGCAGTACTTC
v_gene: TRBV2; j_gene: TRBJ2-3; d_gene: TRBD2; abundance: once; CDR3aa: CASTLAGQSTDTQYF; CDR3nt: TGTGCCAGCACCCTAGCGGGACAGAGCACAGATACGCAGTATTTT
v_gene: TRBV5-1; j_gene: TRBJ2-1; d_gene: TRBD1; abundance: -; CDR3aa: CASSLAQGAGNEQFF; CDR3nt: TGCGCCAGCAGCTTGGCTCAGGGGGCCGGGAATGAGCAGTTCTTC
v_gene: TRBV27; j_gene: TRBJ2-2; d_gene: TRBD1; abundance: -; CDR3aa: CASSPYTGGGLTGELFF; CDR3nt: TGTGCCAGCAGTCCCTATACAGGGGGCGGCCTCACCGGGGAGCTGTTTTTT